The 6 T cell receptor beta chains below all came from one sample that was sequenced in a study of blood T cell repertoires in COVID-19. Clones were sequenced by immunoSEQ multiplex PCR, and TCRdb holds only the in-frame ones, with some missing. The data show under 300,000 clones, with over 80% seen just once and 1.5% to 2% held by the top ten. The sample taken for sequencing was PBMCs or T cells enriched from blood (not recorded which). All receptors come from a woman aged 18-29 years who had recovered from COVID-19.

The V and J genes are TRBV6-5 and TRBJ2-2; maybe TRBD1 (6 bases). CDR3 length: 11 amino acids. Germline-derived CDR1 and CDR2 are MNHEY and SVGAGI. V shed 11 bases and J shed 4 bases, with 8 bases lying between them. In nucleotides, the CDR3 is TGTGCCGCAGGGGCCACCGGGGAGCTGTTTTTT. It specifies CAAGATGELFF.

The chain links TRBV7-2 to TRBJ1-2, with D tentatively TRBD1 (6 bases). The CDR3 covers 12 residues. Germline-derived CDR1 and CDR2 are SGHTA and FQGNSA. The germline V and J ends were trimmed by 5 bases and 8 bases, with 12 bases remaining between them. The CDR3 sequence is CASSVYRVGYTF. As DNA, the CDR3 is TGTGCCAGCAGCGTGTACAGGGTCGGCTACACCTTC.

This chain connects TRBV28 to TRBJ2-7; 8 bases are shared with TRBD2. Trimming removed 6 bases from V and 7 bases from J; junction bases left unmatched: 8. Germline V gives CDR1 MDHEN, CDR2 SYDVKM. The CDR3 runs 13 residues. CDR3 protein: CASSLSGMGEQYF. As DNA, the CDR3 is TGTGCCAGCAGCCTTAGCGGGATGGGGGAGCAGTACTTC.

The chain uses TRBV19 and TRBJ1-2; a weak D match, TRBD1 (6 bases). CDR3 size: 13 residues. V gave up 4 bases and J gave up 8 bases, with 14 bases separating them. Germline V gene sequence: CDR1 LNHDA, CDR2 SQIVND (reference sequence). The CDR3 DNA reads TGTGCCAGTAGTACCCAGGGGATCAGGGGCTACACCTTC. Translated: CASSTQGIRGYTF.

V and J are TRBV3-1 (or the pseudogene TRBV3-2) and TRBJ1-2, with D possibly TRBD1 on 5 matching bases. V was shortened by 7 bases and J by 0 bases, with 12 bases between the two germline ends. The germline V gene encodes CDR1 LGHDT and CDR2 YNNKEL (reference sequence). The CDR3 consists of 14 residues. This CDR3 reads CASTVGGTNYGYTF. The DNA of the CDR3 is TGTGCCAGCACAGTCGGGGGTACTAACTATGGCTACACCTTC.

V gene TRBV4-1 combines with J gene TRBJ1-1; tentatively, D is TRBD1 (5 bases). Germline-derived CDR1 and CDR2 are MGHRA and YSYEKL. V lost 4 bases and J 7 bases, leaving 13 bases between the germline ends. The CDR3 is 13 residues long. CDR3: CASSRTLQVEAFF. DNA of the CDR3: TGCGCCAGCAGCCGCACACTACAGGTTGAAGCTTTCTTT.